These T cell receptor beta chains were read from a single sample in a study of cytomegalovirus exposure and HLA in healthy donors. Using immunoSEQ multiplex PCR, the repertoire was profiled, and TCRdb retains in-frame clones only, with some absent. The table shows 90,000 to 120,000 clones, with 60% to 75% occurring only once. Material for sequencing was PBMCs. The receptors shown here come from a man aged 30 to 39 in good health and CMV-seronegative. Each CDR3 is given with its conserved first and last residue. A D gene is named only where the DNA matches it firmly. Not all rows give a size; the values are once, few, many and, for expanded clones, a class.

abundance: NA; v_gene: TRBV7-9; d_gene: TRBD2; j_gene: TRBJ2-3; CDR3nt: TGTGCCAGCAGCTTAGGAGGCGGGAGCGGGAGCACAGATACGCAGTATTTT; CDR3aa: CASSLGGGSGSTDTQYF
abundance: NA; v_gene: TRBV6-1; d_gene: NA; j_gene: TRBJ2-7; CDR3nt: TGTGCCAGCGGCCCTTTCTGGGAGCAGTACTTC; CDR3aa: CASGPFWEQYF
abundance: NA; v_gene: TRBV10-1; d_gene: NA; j_gene: TRBJ1-1; CDR3nt: TGCGCCAGCAGTGAGGACGGTCAGGGTGAAGCTTTCTTT; CDR3aa: CASSEDGQGEAFF
abundance: NA; v_gene: TRBV5-4; d_gene: TRBD2; j_gene: TRBJ2-1; CDR3nt: TGTGCCAGCAGCTTGTTCGTAGCGGGGGAGGGGAATGAGCAGTTCTTC; CDR3aa: CASSLFVAGEGNEQFF
abundance: NA; v_gene: TRBV7-3; d_gene: NA; j_gene: TRBJ2-1; CDR3nt: TGTGCCAGCAGCGTCACAGGGTTTGCCAATGAGCAGTTCTTC; CDR3aa: CASSVTGFANEQFF
abundance: NA; v_gene: TRBV5-1; d_gene: NA; j_gene: TRBJ2-3; CDR3nt: TGCGCCAGCAGCTTGTCACCGTCTAGGCAAGATACGCAGTATTTT; CDR3aa: CASSLSPSRQDTQYF
abundance: NA; v_gene: TRBV7-3; d_gene: TRBD2; j_gene: TRBJ2-1; CDR3nt: TGTGCCAGCAGCTCGACAGGACTAGCGGGAGGCTACAATGAGCAGTTCTTC; CDR3aa: CASSSTGLAGGYNEQFF
abundance: NA; v_gene: TRBV7-8; d_gene: TRBD1; j_gene: TRBJ1-4; CDR3nt: TGTGCCAGCAGTCCGCCGGGACAGGCTAATGAAAAACTGTTTTTT; CDR3aa: CASSPPGQANEKLFF
abundance: NA; v_gene: TRBV4-2; d_gene: TRBD2; j_gene: TRBJ2-7; CDR3nt: TGTGCCAGCAGTGAAGGGGCTAGCGGGGCCGCCTACGAGCAGTACTTC; CDR3aa: CASSEGASGAAYEQYF
abundance: few; v_gene: TRBV6-6; d_gene: NA; j_gene: TRBJ2-1; CDR3nt: TGTGCCAGCAGTTACCGGGGGAACGTAAATTACAATGAGCAGTTCTTC; CDR3aa: CASSYRGNVNYNEQFF
abundance: few; v_gene: TRBV6-5; d_gene: NA; j_gene: TRBJ2-7; CDR3nt: TGTGCCAGCAGGCTCGGGAGCTTCTACGAGCAGTACTTC; CDR3aa: CASRLGSFYEQYF
abundance: NA; v_gene: TRBV27; d_gene: NA; j_gene: TRBJ2-2; CDR3nt: TGTGCCAGCCGACAGGCGAACACCGGGGAGCTGTTTTTT; CDR3aa: CASRQANTGELFF
abundance: NA; v_gene: TRBV6-5; d_gene: TRBD1; j_gene: TRBJ2-1; CDR3nt: TGTGCCAGCAGTTACTCAGGACAGGGGAACAATGAGCAGTTCTTC; CDR3aa: CASSYSGQGNNEQFF
abundance: NA; v_gene: TRBV6-1; d_gene: NA; j_gene: TRBJ2-3; CDR3nt: TGTGCCAGCAGTGAAATGCGGTTGGATACGCAGTATTTT; CDR3aa: CASSEMRLDTQYF
abundance: NA; v_gene: TRBV5-1; d_gene: NA; j_gene: TRBJ1-1; CDR3nt: TGCGCCAGCAGCCTCCAGACAGGGAACACTGAAGCTTTCTTT; CDR3aa: CASSLQTGNTEAFF
abundance: NA; v_gene: TRBV11-1; d_gene: NA; j_gene: TRBJ2-1; CDR3nt: TGTGCCAGCAGCTCTCGGGACTTGAGCTCCTACAATGAGCAGTTCTTC; CDR3aa: CASSSRDLSSYNEQFF
abundance: NA; v_gene: TRBV7-6; d_gene: NA; j_gene: TRBJ2-3; CDR3nt: TGTGCCAGCAGCTTAGCGGGCCCCGGCGCCACAGATACGCAGTATTTT; CDR3aa: CASSLAGPGATDTQYF
abundance: NA; v_gene: TRBV12-5; d_gene: TRBD2; j_gene: TRBJ2-7; CDR3nt: TGTGCTAGTGCCGGGGGGGTCCTGCACGAGCAGTACTTC; CDR3aa: CASAGGVLHEQYF
abundance: NA; v_gene: TRBV12-2; d_gene: NA; j_gene: TRBJ1-1; CDR3nt: TGTGCAAGTCGCTTAGCACGGACAGAAGTAGATTTATTAGGCACTGAAGCTTTCTTT; CDR3aa: CASRLARTEVDLLGTEAFF
abundance: NA; v_gene: TRBV5-1; d_gene: TRBD2; j_gene: TRBJ2-1; CDR3nt: TGCGCCAGCAGTGGCGGGAGTAGGGACAATGAGCAGTTCTTC; CDR3aa: CASSGGSRDNEQFF
abundance: NA; v_gene: TRBV11-3; d_gene: NA; j_gene: TRBJ1-1; CDR3nt: TGTGCCAGCAGCCGACAGGCCGACACTGAAGCTTTCTTT; CDR3aa: CASSRQADTEAFF
abundance: many; v_gene: TRBV29-1; d_gene: TRBD1; j_gene: TRBJ2-2; CDR3nt: TGCAGCGTAGGGACAGGGAACACCGGGGAGCTGTTTTTT; CDR3aa: CSVGTGNTGELFF
abundance: NA; v_gene: TRBV30; d_gene: TRBD1; j_gene: TRBJ1-1; CDR3nt: TGTGCCTGGAGTGGACAGGGGAACACTGAAGCTTTCTTT; CDR3aa: CAWSGQGNTEAFF
abundance: NA; v_gene: TRBV14; d_gene: TRBD1; j_gene: TRBJ2-5; CDR3nt: TGTGCCAGCAGCCGAAACCAGGGGACAGTGAAAGCCAAAGAGACCCAGTACTTC; CDR3aa: CASSRNQGTVKAKETQYF
abundance: NA; v_gene: TRBV7-2; d_gene: TRBD2; j_gene: TRBJ2-7; CDR3nt: TGTGCCAGCAGGAGGACTAGCGGGGGGGCAGGAACCTACGAGCAGTACTTC; CDR3aa: CASRRTSGGAGTYEQYF
abundance: NA; v_gene: TRBV6-1; d_gene: NA; j_gene: TRBJ1-4; CDR3nt: TGTGCCAGCACCACCGTCTGGGGCACTGAAAAACTGTTTTTT; CDR3aa: CASTTVWGTEKLFF
abundance: NA; v_gene: TRBV2; d_gene: TRBD1; j_gene: TRBJ2-7; CDR3nt: TGTGCCACCGCCGGGACAGCCTCCTACGAGCAGTACTTC; CDR3aa: CATAGTASYEQYF
abundance: NA; v_gene: TRBV5-1; d_gene: TRBD2; j_gene: TRBJ2-1; CDR3nt: TGCGCCAGCAGCCGGACTAGCGGGGTTTACAATGAGCAGTTCTTC; CDR3aa: CASSRTSGVYNEQFF
abundance: NA; v_gene: TRBV6-6; d_gene: TRBD2; j_gene: TRBJ2-7; CDR3nt: TGTGCCAGCCGGGGGGGGGACCGGAGCTCCTACGAGCAGTACTTC; CDR3aa: CASRGGDRSSYEQYF
abundance: NA; v_gene: TRBV27; d_gene: NA; j_gene: TRBJ1-1; CDR3nt: TGTGCCAGCAGTTTATTCGGTAGCGTGAACACTGAAGCTTTCTTT; CDR3aa: CASSLFGSVNTEAFF
abundance: few; v_gene: TRBV11-3; d_gene: NA; j_gene: TRBJ2-5; CDR3nt: TGTGCCAGCAGCTTAGGGCTCCAAGAGACCCAGTACTTC; CDR3aa: CASSLGLQETQYF
abundance: NA; v_gene: TRBV25-1; d_gene: TRBD1; j_gene: TRBJ2-7; CDR3nt: TGTGCCAGCAAGCCCAGAACCGGGACAGGGATCTACGAGCAGTACTTC; CDR3aa: CASKPRTGTGIYEQYF
abundance: NA; v_gene: TRBV28; d_gene: NA; j_gene: TRBJ2-2; CDR3nt: TGTGCCAGCAGTTTAGTTTGGCAGGGTTACAACACCGGGGAGCTGTTTTTT; CDR3aa: CASSLVWQGYNTGELFF
abundance: few; v_gene: TRBV27; d_gene: NA; j_gene: TRBJ2-5; CDR3nt: TGTGCCAGCAGTGGAACCGGGACAAACCAAGAGACCCAGTACTTC; CDR3aa: CASSGTGTNQETQYF
abundance: NA; v_gene: TRBV29-1; d_gene: NA; j_gene: TRBJ2-3; CDR3nt: TGCAGCGCTACCGCAGATACGCAGTATTTT; CDR3aa: CSATADTQYF
abundance: few; v_gene: TRBV6-1; d_gene: TRBD2; j_gene: TRBJ2-7; CDR3nt: TGTGCCAGCAGGCTTCTAGCGGGAGCGAGCTACGAGCAGTACTTC; CDR3aa: CASRLLAGASYEQYF
abundance: NA; v_gene: TRBV30; d_gene: TRBD1; j_gene: TRBJ1-2; CDR3nt: TGTGCCTGGAACCCAACAGGGGTACGGGGCTACACCTTC; CDR3aa: CAWNPTGVRGYTF
abundance: NA; v_gene: TRBV5-6; d_gene: NA; j_gene: TRBJ2-7; CDR3nt: TGTGCCAGCAGCTTGGGGGGGGACTCCGAAGAGCAGTACTTC; CDR3aa: CASSLGGDSEEQYF
abundance: NA; v_gene: TRBV9; d_gene: TRBD2; j_gene: TRBJ2-3; CDR3nt: TGTGCCAGCAGCGTAGCTGGCGGGAGGAACACAGATACGCAGTATTTT; CDR3aa: CASSVAGGRNTDTQYF
abundance: NA; v_gene: TRBV29-1; d_gene: NA; j_gene: TRBJ2-7; CDR3nt: TGCAGCGTTGAATTGAGGGATTACGAGCAGTACTTC; CDR3aa: CSVELRDYEQYF
abundance: NA; v_gene: TRBV27; d_gene: TRBD1; j_gene: TRBJ2-7; CDR3nt: TGTGCCAGCAGCCGGACAGGGCACGAGCAGTACTTC; CDR3aa: CASSRTGHEQYF
abundance: few; v_gene: TRBV28; d_gene: TRBD1; j_gene: TRBJ1-5; CDR3nt: TGTGCCAGCAGCCCCCTGACAGGGTCGGCTCAGCCCCAGCATTTT; CDR3aa: CASSPLTGSAQPQHF
abundance: few; v_gene: TRBV25-1; d_gene: TRBD1; j_gene: TRBJ1-1; CDR3nt: TGTGCCAGCAGGGTGACAGGGGTTGGGTCTGAAGCTTTCTTT; CDR3aa: CASRVTGVGSEAFF
abundance: NA; v_gene: TRBV4-1; d_gene: TRBD1; j_gene: TRBJ2-6; CDR3nt: TGCGCCAGCAGCCAGGGACAGGGGTACTCTGGGGCCAACGTCCTGACTTTC; CDR3aa: CASSQGQGYSGANVLTF
abundance: NA; v_gene: TRBV27; d_gene: NA; j_gene: TRBJ1-1; CDR3nt: TGTGCCAGCAGTCGCATACCCAGGGAGGACACTGAAGCTTTCTTT; CDR3aa: CASSRIPREDTEAFF
abundance: NA; v_gene: TRBV27; d_gene: NA; j_gene: TRBJ1-1; CDR3nt: TGTGCCAGCAGTCCAATTAAGGGGTCGGGTAACACTGAAGCTTTCTTT; CDR3aa: CASSPIKGSGNTEAFF
abundance: few; v_gene: TRBV28; d_gene: TRBD1; j_gene: TRBJ1-5; CDR3nt: TGTGCCAGCAGCGAGGACAGGGAACAGCCCCAGCATTTT; CDR3aa: CASSEDREQPQHF
abundance: NA; v_gene: TRBV6-7; d_gene: TRBD2; j_gene: TRBJ2-7; CDR3nt: TGTGCCAGCAGTTCCCCCGACTCTAGCGGGAGGGCCTACGAGCAGTACTTC; CDR3aa: CASSSPDSSGRAYEQYF
abundance: NA; v_gene: TRBV28; d_gene: NA; j_gene: TRBJ2-7; CDR3nt: TGTGCCAGCAGACGCCCCGGTGGCGAGCAGTACTTC; CDR3aa: CASRRPGGEQYF
abundance: NA; v_gene: TRBV7-8; d_gene: NA; j_gene: TRBJ1-1; CDR3nt: TGTGCCAGCAGCTTAGCAGAAGGGGCTCTGGGCACTGAAGCTTTCTTT; CDR3aa: CASSLAEGALGTEAFF